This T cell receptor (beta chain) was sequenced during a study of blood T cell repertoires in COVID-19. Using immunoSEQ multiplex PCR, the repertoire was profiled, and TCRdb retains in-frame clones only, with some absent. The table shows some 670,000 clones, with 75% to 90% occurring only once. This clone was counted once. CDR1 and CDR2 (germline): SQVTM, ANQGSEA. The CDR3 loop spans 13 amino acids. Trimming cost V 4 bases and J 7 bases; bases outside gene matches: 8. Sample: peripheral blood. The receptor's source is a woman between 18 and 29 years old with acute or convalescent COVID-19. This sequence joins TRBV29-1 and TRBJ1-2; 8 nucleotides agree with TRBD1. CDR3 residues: CSVVAGGFGGYTF. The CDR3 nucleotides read TGCAGCGTTGTGGCAGGGGGCTTCGGTGGCTACACCTTC.